A single TCR beta chain is shown here with its context. The antigen is unknown. Trimming cost V 3 bases and J 2 bases; bases outside gene matches: 9. Per the germline V gene, CDR1 is SQVTM and CDR2 is ANQGSEA. This CDR3 comprises 16 residues. Every diagnosis used clinical symptoms, serum thyroxine and TRAb, thyroid ultrasound and orbital computed tomography. Amplified TCR beta CDR3 regions came from RNA transcripts. Initially, a first-round RT-PCR of the TCR CDR3 employed the HTBI primer set. One entry per CDR3 protein results from TCRdb running MiXCR on the multiplex PCR reads. The table records hundreds of thousands of distinct CDR3 sequences, roughly 45% of them present only once. The data belong to a study of T cells in Graves' hyperthyroidism and ophthalmopathy. Study results and limitations: Blood held most thyroid clonotypes expanded above 0.001 frequency.

The receptor's source is an adult man with Graves' disease, either hyperthyroidism or ophthalmopathy (not recorded which). The chain couples TRBV29-1 to TRBJ1-2; 10 bases line up with TRBD1. The sample comprised peripheral blood or thyroid tissue (not recorded which). Here the CDR3 reads CSVEVAGTGANYGYTF. DNA of the CDR3: TGCAGCGTTGAGGTGGCCGGGACAGGGGCAAACTATGGCTACACCTTC.